Presented here are 31 T cell receptor beta chains from one specimen sequenced in a study of blood T cell repertoires in COVID-19. Using immunoSEQ multiplex PCR, the repertoire was profiled, and TCRdb retains in-frame clones only, with some absent. The sample contains 50,000 to 75,000 clones, more than 60% of which appear only once. The source material was peripheral blood. Receptors originate from a man aged 55 to 69 with acute or convalescent COVID-19.

The chain employs TRBV7-9 and TRBJ1-3; TRBD1 matches at 11 bases. The CDR3 sequence is 16 residues long. Germline lookup yields CDR1 SEHNR and CDR2 FQNEAQ (reference sequence). Trimming took 4 bases from V and 2 from J; bases not matched to a gene: 4. CDR3 protein: CASSSPGQGAGNTIYF. CDR3 sequence (DNA): TGTGCCAGCAGCTCACCGGGACAGGGGGCTGGAAACACCATATATTTT.

The CDR3 DNA follows: TGTGCCAGCAGCTTTAAGGGGAAATACGCTGAAGCTTTCTTT. This codes for CASSFKGKYAEAFF. The chain couples TRBV7-2 to TRBJ1-1; D may be TRBD1 (5 bases). The V and J ends lost 3 bases and 6 bases respectively, with 14 bases between them. Germline V lookup: CDR1 SGHTA, CDR2 FQGNSA. This CDR3 is built from 14 residues. The entire variable domain, with the rest obtained from reference TRBV7-2 and TRBJ1-1, is as follows: GAGVSQSPSNKVTEKGKDVELRCDPISGHTALYWYRQSLGQGLEFLIYFQGNSAPDKSGLPSDRFSAERTGGSVSTLTIQRTQQEDSAVYLCASSFKGKYAEAFFGQGTRLTVV.

The gene calls are TRBV2 and TRBJ2-3; D not certain. The germline V gene encodes CDR1 SNHLY and CDR2 FYNNEI. The V end lost 4 bases, the J end lost 2 bases, and 13 bases lay between the germline ends. This CDR3 is built from 15 residues. CDR3 residues: CASSVRQTFTDTQYF. CDR3 nucleotide sequence: TGTGCCAGCAGTGTTAGGCAGACTTTCACAGATACGCAGTATTTT.

The chain carries TRBV5-1 and TRBJ2-7; 12 bases match TRBD1. CDR3 length: 15 residues. The germline CDR1 and CDR2 sequences are SGHRS and YFSETQ. V shed 4 bases, J shed 3 bases, and the junction held 5 bases outside the gene matches. CDR3 nucleotide sequence: TGCGCCAGCAGCCGCGGGACAGGGGGCCTCTACGAGCAGTACTTC. It translates to CASSRGTGGLYEQYF.

The chain carries TRBV5-1 and TRBJ1-1; TRBD1 matches 10 bases. The ends lost 5 bases at V and 10 bases at J; junction bases unmatched: 8. CDR1 is SGHRS and CDR2 is YFSETQ in the germline V gene. This CDR3 has 13 residues. The CDR3 nucleotides are TGCGCCAGCAGGGATGGGACAGGGGCGCGAGCTTTCTTT. Its translation is CASRDGTGARAFF.

The rearrangement links TRBV29-1 to TRBJ1-6; 12 positions agree with TRBD1. The V and J ends lost 4 bases and 12 bases, in that order; junction bases with no gene match: 7. Germline V gives CDR1 SQVTM, CDR2 ANQGSEA. The CDR3 is 14 amino acids. The CDR3 region has the DNA TGCAGCGTTGGAGGGGGGACAGGGGGCGGACCCCTCCACTTT. It is translated as CSVGGGTGGGPLHF.

This clone was seen just once. J is TRBJ2-7 and V is TRBV25-1; D remains ambiguous. The CDR3 covers 11 residues. The V and J ends lost 5 bases and 1 base respectively, with 3 bases between them. CDR1 and CDR2 (germline): MGHDK, SYGVNS. The DNA for the CDR3 is TGTGCCAGCAGTCGTTCCTACGAGCAGTACTTC. Translated, it gives CASSRSYEQYF.

This clone was seen a handful of times. The rearrangement joins TRBV19 to TRBJ1-2, with 9 bases aligning to TRBD1. The CDR3 consists of 13 residues. Per the germline V gene, CDR1 is LNHDA and CDR2 is SQIVND (reference sequence). V gave up 8 bases and J gave up 7 bases; unmatched junction bases: 8. CDR3 amino acids: CASLGQGSTGYTF. DNA for the CDR3: TGTGCCAGTCTCGGACAGGGGAGTACTGGCTACACCTTC.

This clone occurred a few times. V usage is TRBV27 and J usage is TRBJ2-3, with D perhaps TRBD2 (5 bases). V gave up 3 bases and J gave up 6 bases, with 10 bases separating them. The CDR3 runs to 13 residues. Germline CDR1 and CDR2: MNHEY and SMNVEV (reference sequence). CDR3: CASSFRRGDTQYF. CDR3 in DNA: TGTGCCAGCAGTTTTCGGAGAGGGGATACGCAGTATTTT.

The chain couples TRBV27 to TRBJ1-5, with D perhaps matching TRBD1 (6 bases). CDR1 and CDR2 (germline): MNHEY, SMNVEV (reference sequence). The CDR3 has 14 amino acids. Trimming removed 5 bases from V and 2 bases from J, with 10 bases in between. CDR3 bases: TGTGCCAGCAGTCCCCGACAGGGCAATCAGCCCCAGCATTTT. This translates into CASSPRQGNQPQHF.

The chain links TRBV19 to TRBJ1-1; no clear D. Germline-derived CDR1 and CDR2 are LNHDA and SQIVND (reference sequence). Trimming removed 3 bases from V and 0 bases from J, with 14 bases in between. The CDR3 contains 16 residues. In nucleotides, the CDR3 is TGTGCCAGTAGTATTGGGAGGAGGACCATGAACACTGAAGCTTTCTTT. Translated, it gives CASSIGRRTMNTEAFF.

The chain uses TRBV2 and TRBJ1-5, with 8 bases fitting TRBD1. This CDR3 has 13 residues. Trimming took 8 bases from V and 4 from J; bases not matched to a gene: 4. Germline assignment: CDR1 SNHLY and CDR2 FYNNEI. The CDR3 spells CASGTGINQPQHF. For the CDR3, the DNA is TGTGCCAGCGGGACAGGCATTAATCAGCCCCAGCATTTT.

The chain uses TRBV4-1 and TRBJ2-7, with a possible D match to TRBD2 (5 bases). CDR3 length: 15 amino acids. V shed 2 bases and J shed 4 bases, with 15 bases lying between them. The germline V gene has CDR1 MGHRA and CDR2 YSYEKL. The CDR3 reads CASSQMVGEAYEQYF. DNA of the CDR3: TGCGCCAGCAGCCAAATGGTGGGAGAGGCTTACGAGCAGTACTTC.

This chain joins TRBV28 and TRBJ1-1; 7 bases are a match to TRBD1. The length of the CDR3 is 16 residues. V trimming: 1 base; J trimming: 1 base; junction bases outside the gene matches: 6. Germline loops: CDR1 MDHEN, CDR2 SYDVKM. CDR3 protein: CASSLFGKGANTEAFF. Here the CDR3 DNA reads TGTGCCAGCAGTTTATTTGGGAAGGGGGCGAACACTGAAGCTTTCTTT.

This clone was recorded a few times. The V gene is TRBV7-9, the J gene TRBJ2-3, with 12 nucleotides matching TRBD1. The germline CDR1 and CDR2 sequences are SEHNR and FQNEAQ (reference sequence). Germline trimming cut 5 bases from V and 4 bases from J; bases unmatched to any gene: 4. This CDR3 contains 15 residues. Written as DNA, the CDR3 is TGTGCCAGCAGCGCGGGACAGGGGGCTTCAGATACGCAGTATTTT. The encoded protein is CASSAGQGASDTQYF.

Only a few counts were recorded for this clone. DNA for the CDR3: TGTGCCAGTACGGACAGGAACTATGGCTACACCTTC. Translation gives CASTDRNYGYTF. V gene TRBV19 combines with J gene TRBJ1-2; 7 nucleotides match TRBD1. J was trimmed by 2 bases and V by 7 bases; bases with no gene match: 1. Germline-derived CDR1 and CDR2 are LNHDA and SQIVND (reference sequence). The CDR3 covers 12 residues.

This sequence joins TRBV9 and TRBJ1-5; D is perhaps TRBD1 (6 bases). CDR3 length: 16 amino acids. Germline assignment: CDR1 SGDLS and CDR2 YYNGEE. The germline V and J ends were trimmed by 0 bases and 0 bases, with 10 bases remaining between them. In DNA, the CDR3 is TGTGCCAGCAGCGTAGACGGGACAAATAGCAATCAGCCCCAGCATTTT. This translates into CASSVDGTNSNQPQHF.

This chain links TRBV13 with TRBJ2-1; 10 nucleotides align to TRBD2. V was pared by 5 bases and J by 8 bases, with 12 bases of the junction left unmatched. Germline values: CDR1 PRHDT, CDR2 FYEKMQ (reference sequence). The CDR3 spans 16 residues. The CDR3 loop is CASSPSSSGRGYEQFF. In DNA, the CDR3 is TGTGCCAGCAGCCCCTCCTCTAGCGGGAGAGGGTATGAGCAGTTCTTC.

This chain connects TRBV6-5 to TRBJ1-5; D is unclear. Between the trimmed V and J ends, which lost 7 bases and 0 bases, there was a span of 10 bases. The CDR3 covers 14 residues. The germline gives CDR1 MNHEY, CDR2 SVGAGI. Here the CDR3 DNA reads TGTGCCAGCACTCAACTCAATAGCAATCAGCCCCAGCATTTT. Amino acids: CASTQLNSNQPQHF.

CDR3 DNA: TGTGCCAGCAGCCTTTCTGGACAGGGGGCTTTCGGGGAGCTGTTTTTT. Residues: CASSLSGQGAFGELFF. The genes are TRBV6-2 or TRBV6-3 and TRBJ2-2, with 11 bases aligning to TRBD1. V trimming: 6 bases; J trimming: 7 bases; junction bases outside the gene matches: 10. The CDR3 totals 16 residues. Per the germline V gene, CDR1 is MNHEY and CDR2 is SVGEGT.

V is TRBV7-3 and J is TRBJ2-7; 8 bases are shared with TRBD1. The CDR3 extends over 15 amino acids. In germline, CDR1 is SGHTA, CDR2 FQGTGA. Germline trimming cut 1 base from V and 4 bases from J; bases unmatched to any gene: 6. This CDR3 reads CASSLSGTGPYEQYF. CDR3 DNA sequence: TGTGCCAGCAGCTTAAGCGGGACAGGTCCGTACGAGCAGTACTTC.

This clone was detected once. The genes are TRBV11-1 and TRBJ2-1, with a tentative D call TRBD2 (6 bases). The CDR3 loop spans 15 amino acids. V lost 7 bases and J lost 0, with 13 bases in between. Germline CDR1 is SGHAT and CDR2 is FQDESV (reference sequence). CDR3 coding DNA: TGTGCCAGCACCCCTCCGGGGGTCTCCTACAATGAGCAGTTCTTC. It encodes CASTPPGVSYNEQFF.

This clone was seen a single time. This chain joins TRBV5-1 and TRBJ1-1; 7 bases align to TRBD1. Germline lookup yields CDR1 SGHRS and CDR2 YFSETQ. CDR3 length: 16 amino acids. V lost 4 bases and J lost 1; bases outside the gene matches: 10. For the CDR3, the DNA is TGCGCCAGCAGCCAAGGGACAGCTACGCGGAACACTGAAGCTTTCTTT. This gives the protein CASSQGTATRNTEAFF.

V is TRBV24-1 and J is TRBJ2-3; 7 bases agree with TRBD2. This CDR3 is 16 amino acids long. V gave up 4 bases and J gave up 5 bases; unmatched junction bases: 11. Germline CDR1 reads KGHDR; CDR2 reads SFDVKD. CDR3 sequence: CATSDYLAEGRDTQYF. CDR3 DNA: TGTGCCACCAGTGACTACCTAGCGGAGGGGAGAGATACGCAGTATTTT.

For this clone: The identical CDR3 is also encoded by other nucleotide sequences in the sample. The genes are TRBV7-9 and TRBJ1-2; D is perhaps TRBD1 (6 bases). Trimming pared 6 bases from V and 8 bases from J, leaving 16 bases between. Germline lookup yields CDR1 SEHNR and CDR2 FQNEAQ (reference sequence). The CDR3 is 13 amino acids. CDR3 protein: CASRLQGGRGYTF. The CDR3 DNA reads TGTGCCAGCAGATTACAGGGAGGGCGGGGCTACACCTTC.

The V gene is TRBV11-2, the J gene TRBJ2-2, with D tentatively TRBD1 (5 bases). Germline V gives CDR1 SGHAT, CDR2 FQNNGV. V gave up 5 bases and J gave up 9 bases, with 22 bases separating them. The CDR3 spans 16 residues. Here the CDR3 DNA reads TGTGCCAGCAGCCAATTCCTAGGGGCGACCCTTAGGGAGCTGTTTTTT. Translated: CASSQFLGATLRELFF.

CDR3 DNA: TGTGCCTGGAGCGGTTTACCCGGGGAGACCCAGTACTTC. Translation: CAWSGLPGETQYF. The chain recombines TRBV30 with TRBJ2-5; D unclear. The germline V gene has CDR1 GTSNPN and CDR2 SVGIG (reference sequence). The CDR3 is made up of 13 amino acids. The V end was cut by 3 bases, the J end by 5 bases, with 13 bases between.

This clone has ten or more counts. The V gene is TRBV5-8, the J gene TRBJ2-6, with 8 bases that match TRBD1. The V gene end was trimmed by 5 bases and the J gene end by 2 bases; junction bases not matched to a gene: 0. This CDR3 has 14 residues. Germline CDR1 reads SGHTS; CDR2 reads YDEGEE. Here the CDR3 reads CASRDRAGANVLTF. The DNA for the CDR3 is TGTGCCAGCAGGGACAGGGCTGGGGCCAACGTCCTGACTTTC.

The chain employs TRBV24-1 and TRBJ2-1; 11 bases align to TRBD1. Germline-derived CDR1 and CDR2 are KGHDR and SFDVKD. Trimming removed 5 bases from V and 7 bases from J; junction bases left unmatched: 9. The CDR3 has 16 amino acids. CDR3 DNA sequence: TGTGCCACCAGTGTGAGAGGACAGGGGGCGCGGAATGAGCAGTTCTTC. Translated: CATSVRGQGARNEQFF.

This chain links TRBV19 with TRBJ1-5; the D is unclear. The V and J ends lost 8 bases and 1 base respectively, with 9 bases between them. The germline CDR1 and CDR2 sequences are LNHDA and SQIVND (reference sequence). The CDR3 sequence is 13 residues long. The CDR3 DNA reads as TGTGCCAGTTGCGACAAGAGCAATCAGCCCCAGCATTTT. This translates into CASCDKSNQPQHF.

This clone came up once. V is TRBV2 and J is TRBJ1-5; TRBD1 matches at 7 bases. V lost 5 bases, J lost 7 bases, and 5 bases stayed unmatched. Looked up from germline, CDR1 is SNHLY and CDR2 is FYNNEI. CDR3 size: 13 residues. The DNA of the CDR3 is TGTGCCAGCAGTCGGGGACAGCGGCAGCCCCAGCATTTT. It yields the protein CASSRGQRQPQHF.